The rows below give T cell receptor beta chains drawn from one sample of a study of cytomegalovirus exposure and HLA in healthy donors. TCRdb keeps only in-frame clones here, not all; method: immunoSEQ multiplex PCR. The repertoire holds approximately 150,000 clones, about 82% seen once, with about 3.7% in the top ten. Sequenced sample: PBMCs. The source is a male donor in good health and CMV-seronegative. Each CDR3 is given with its conserved first and last residue. The D gene is left open where the match is weak. Some rows have no size entry. The others give once, few or many, or a class for an expanded clone.

CASRTGGYQETQYF | TGTGCCAGTAGAACAGGGGGCTATCAAGAGACCCAGTACTTC | TRBJ2-5 | 14 | NA | TRBD1 | TRBV19
CASSIAQADTQYF | TGTGCCAGTAGTATTGCCCAGGCGGATACGCAGTATTTT | TRBJ2-3 | 13 | NA | NA | TRBV19
CASSWTGDTEAFF | TGCGCCAGCAGCTGGACAGGGGACACTGAAGCTTTCTTT | TRBJ1-1 | 13 | NA | TRBD1 | TRBV5-1
CASSFPREGYEQYF | TGTGCCAGCAGCTTCCCCAGGGAGGGCTACGAGCAGTACTTC | TRBJ2-7 | 14 | NA | TRBD2 | TRBV7-9
CASSQPGLDTNTGELFF | TGCGCCAGCAGTCAACCGGGACTAGATACGAACACCGGGGAGCTGTTTTTT | TRBJ2-2 | 17 | NA | TRBD2 | TRBV23-1
CASSFPTQGAGTGELFF | TGTGCCAGCAGCTTTCCAACCCAGGGAGCGGGCACCGGGGAGCTGTTTTTT | TRBJ2-2 | 17 | few | NA | TRBV11-1
CASSDPTGTENGYTF | TGTGCCAGCAGCGACCCGACAGGGACGGAGAATGGCTACACCTTC | TRBJ1-2 | 15 | NA | TRBD1 | TRBV7-9
CASSLGQGTITGELFF | TGTGCCAGCAGCTTAGGACAGGGCACGATCACCGGGGAGCTGTTTTTT | TRBJ2-2 | 16 | few | TRBD1 | TRBV9
CASRTTGGYYGYTF | TGTGCCAGCAGAACGACAGGGGGGTACTATGGCTACACCTTC | TRBJ1-2 | 14 | once | TRBD1 | TRBV6-1
CASSPPGQGMNTEAFF | TGTGCCAGCAGCCCACCGGGACAGGGGATGAACACTGAAGCTTTCTTT | TRBJ1-1 | 16 | NA | TRBD1 | TRBV9
CASSYFRSQETQYF | TGCGCCAGCAGCTATTTTCGCAGCCAAGAGACCCAGTACTTC | TRBJ2-5 | 14 | NA | NA | TRBV5-1
CASSPGGGANVLTF | TGTGCCAGCAGCCCCGGGGGTGGGGCCAACGTCCTGACTTTC | TRBJ2-6 | 14 | NA | NA | TRBV7-3
CASSLIAWGQSNEKLFF | TGTGCCAGCAGCTTAATCGCATGGGGGCAGAGTAATGAAAAACTGTTTTTT | TRBJ1-4 | 17 | few | NA | TRBV11-2